These 21 T cell receptor beta chains were all obtained from the same sample, sequenced in a study of CD8 T cells in ankylosing spondylitis. Via MiXCR, TCRdb re-called the 5' RACE reads, giving one row per CDR3 protein. The sample has about 240,000 distinct CDR3 sequences, roughly 8.6% seen once. The sample was blood, either unsorted or a sorted T cell fraction (not recorded which). These TCRs come from a male donor with ankylosing spondylitis or in good health (not recorded which).

The gene calls are TRBV5-1 and TRBJ2-7, with D maybe TRBD1 (5 bases). Trimming stripped 7 bases from V and 0 bases from J, with 11 bases between. The CDR3 length is 13 residues. Germline CDR1 is SGHRS and CDR2 is YFSETQ. The CDR3 DNA sequence: TGCGCCAGCTCGCCAGGGTCCTCCTACGAGCAGTACTTC. This encodes CASSPGSSYEQYF.

This clonotype was found many times. An end of the junction does not agree with germline; a read error may underlie this. The rearrangement joins TRBV7-2 to TRBJ1-2; D gene unclear. CDR1 SGHTA and CDR2 FQGNSA come from the germline V gene. This CDR3 region has 12 residues. CDR3 coding DNA: TGTGCCAGCAGCTTATCGGGCGTGGGCAGTGTCTTC. As protein: CASSLSGVGSVF.

This clonotype has at least ten counts. The J gene is TRBJ2-2, the V gene TRBV4-2, with D perhaps TRBD1 (6 bases). V gave up 1 base and J gave up 1 base, with 10 bases separating them. The CDR3 loop spans 16 amino acids. Looked up from germline, CDR1 is LGHNA and CDR2 is YNFKEQ. The CDR3 DNA follows: TGTGCCAGCAGCCAAGTGAGGGGGAAGAACACCGGGGAGCTGTTTTTT. Its protein product is CASSQVRGKNTGELFF.

The sample holds a few counts of this clonotype. The chain combines TRBV7-3 with TRBJ1-1; D gene uncertain. V lost 5 bases and J lost 2, with 9 bases in between. The CDR3 runs to 13 residues. Germline loops: CDR1 SGHTA, CDR2 FQGTGA. The CDR3 bases are TGTGCCAGCAGCCCCTTGGGAAACACTGAAGCTTTCTTT. Protein sequence: CASSPLGNTEAFF.

This clonotype was counted a single time. A read error may be the cause here, since a much bigger clone is one base away. V gene TRBV5-5 combines with J gene TRBJ1-5; D is uncertain. CDR1 and CDR2 from the germline V gene are SGHKS and YYEKEE (reference sequence). The CDR3 has 13 amino acids. As DNA, the CDR3 is TGTGCCAGCAGTGTGGATGTAGATCAGCCCCACCATTTT. Encoded protein: CASSVDVDQPHHF.

This clonotype was seen a handful of times. J is TRBJ2-7 and V is TRBV15, with 10 bases aligning to TRBD2. The V and J ends lost 8 bases and 4 bases, in that order; junction bases with no gene match: 14. CDR3 size: 16 residues. Germline V gene sequence: CDR1 LNHNV, CDR2 YYDKDF (reference sequence). The CDR3 sequence is CATSLASGGIRYEQYF. In DNA, the CDR3 is TGTGCCACCTCTCTGGCTAGCGGGGGAATAAGGTACGAGCAGTACTTC.

The chain has TRBV30 and TRBJ1-2; D remains ambiguous. Germline CDR1 GTSNPN, CDR2 SVGIG (reference sequence). V was shortened by 3 bases and J by 7 bases, with 27 bases between the two germline ends. This CDR3 has 17 amino acids. The chain's CDR3 is CAWRYGLSIPLLGGYTF. The DNA for the CDR3 is TGTGCCTGGAGGTACGGACTTTCAATCCCCCTATTAGGTGGCTACACCTTC.

This clonotype was seen a handful of times. J is TRBJ1-2 and V is TRBV15; possible D gene TRBD1, 6 bases. From germline, CDR1 is LNHNV and CDR2 YYDKDF (reference sequence). The CDR3 consists of 14 residues. The V gene lost 0 bases and the J gene lost 4 bases, with 9 bases spanning the gap. CDR3: CATSRDRGIYGYTF. In DNA, the CDR3 is TGTGCCACCAGCAGAGACAGGGGAATCTATGGCTACACCTTC.

This clonotype has a count of ten or more. V is TRBV7-2 and J is TRBJ1-3, with D maybe TRBD1 (5 bases). V lost 0 bases and J lost 7, with 13 bases in between. CDR1 and CDR2 (germline): SGHTA, FQGNSA. The CDR3 loop spans 15 amino acids. The CDR3 DNA reads TGTGCCAGCAGCTTAGCGGGGCCTCGGGGTAACACCATATATTTT. It specifies CASSLAGPRGNTIYF.

The table lists this clonotype with many counts. V usage is TRBV15 and J usage is TRBJ1-1, with D possibly TRBD1 on 5 matching bases. Per germline, CDR1 LNHNV and CDR2 YYDKDF (reference sequence). The CDR3 spans 14 residues. V lost 7 bases and J lost 5, with 17 bases in between. DNA of the CDR3: TGTGCCACCACCACTTATCTGGGGGGAACTGAAGCTTTCTTT. Its protein is CATTTYLGGTEAFF. Supplemented by reference TRBV15 and TRBJ1-1, the full variable domain reads DAMVIQNPRYQVTQFGKPVTLSCSQTLNHNVMYWYQQKSSQAPKLLFHYYDKDFNNEADTPDNFQSRRPNTSFCFLDIRSPGLGDTAMYLCATTTYLGGTEAFFGQGTRLTVV.

The J gene is TRBJ1-1, the V gene TRBV27; D gene unclear. Germline assignment: CDR1 MNHEY and CDR2 SMNVEV (reference sequence). The CDR3 consists of 13 residues. V lost 4 bases to trimming and J lost 7 bases, with 13 bases between them. Here the CDR3 reads CASSSRKGNEAFF. CDR3 sequence (DNA): TGTGCCAGCAGTTCGCGAAAAGGCAATGAAGCTTTCTTT.

This clonotype was detected a few times. V gene TRBV30 combines with J gene TRBJ1-5, with D possibly TRBD1 on 6 matching bases. The V and J ends lost 2 bases and 1 base respectively, with 12 bases between them. CDR3 length equals 15 residues. Germline CDR1 and CDR2: GTSNPN and SVGIG (reference sequence). The CDR3 nucleotides are TGTGCCTGGAGTTACAGGGTCAGCAGCAATCAGCCCCAGCATTTT. Protein: CAWSYRVSSNQPQHF.

In this sample, this clonotype turned up many times. In DNA, the CDR3 is TGTGCCAGCTCACCACCGGGGTTGACAGATACGCAGTATTTT. Amino acids: CASSPPGLTDTQYF. V usage is TRBV18 and J usage is TRBJ2-3; D unresolved. Germline CDR1 KGHSH, CDR2 LQKENI. CDR3 length: 14 residues. Between the trimmed V and J ends, which lost 0 bases and 3 bases, there was a span of 7 bases.

This clonotype was detected ten times or more. The chain is built from TRBV5-1 and TRBJ1-1; 7 bases fit TRBD1. The CDR3 is 15 residues long. Germline lookup yields CDR1 SGHRS and CDR2 YFSETQ. The V gene end was trimmed by 4 bases and the J gene end by 4 bases; junction bases not matched to a gene: 10. The CDR3 region has the DNA TGCGCCAGCAGCCCCCGACAGGGCACGGGCACTGAAGCTTTCTTT. This translates into CASSPRQGTGTEAFF.

At least ten counts were recorded for this clonotype. CDR3 region: CAISELGTSGSNTGELFF. The CDR3 DNA reads as TGTGCCATCAGTGAGCTTGGGACTAGCGGGTCGAACACCGGGGAGCTGTTTTTT. The chain links TRBV10-3 to TRBJ2-2; TRBD2 aligns across 12 bases. The CDR3 covers 18 residues. Germline V gives CDR1 ENHRY, CDR2 SYGVKD. V trimming: 2 bases; J trimming: 0 bases; junction bases outside the gene matches: 4.

This clonotype has a count of ten or more. The chain joins TRBV6-2 or TRBV6-3 to TRBJ2-1, with D tentatively TRBD2 (5 bases). Trimming stripped 2 bases from V and 6 bases from J, with 14 bases between. The germline CDR1 and CDR2 sequences are MNHEY and SVGEGT. The CDR3 length is 15 residues. CDR3 loop: CASSYDGVVLNEQFF. For the CDR3, the DNA is TGTGCCAGCAGTTACGACGGGGTTGTACTCAATGAGCAGTTCTTC.

This clonotype has more than one count but fewer than ten. The J gene is TRBJ2-5, the V gene TRBV7-2; no definite D call. CDR3 length equals 14 residues. From germline, CDR1 is SGHTA and CDR2 FQGNSA. With 1 base removed from V and 0 bases from J, the gap between germline ends came to 6 bases. CDR3 in amino acids: CASSLDRNQETQYF. The CDR3 DNA reads as TGTGCCAGCAGCTTAGATAGAAACCAAGAGACCCAGTACTTC. Full variable domain (remainder filled in from reference TRBV7-2 and TRBJ2-5): GAGVSQSPSNKVTEKGKDVELRCDPISGHTALYWYRQSLGQGLEFLIYFQGNSAPDKSGLPSDRFSAERTGGSVSTLTIQRTQQEDSAVYLCASSLDRNQETQYFGPGTRLLVL.

This clonotype was observed at least ten times. The V call is TRBV7-2, the J call TRBJ2-1; D is unresolved. This CDR3 is built from 11 residues. V was clipped by 1 base and J by 9 bases, with 4 bases between them. Germline-derived CDR1 and CDR2 are SGHTA and FQGNSA. Written as DNA, the CDR3 is TGTGCCAGCAGCTTAGGGGGTGAGCAGTTCTTC. This sequence encodes CASSLGGEQFF.

This clonotype was found many times. The chain joins TRBV12-3 or TRBV12-4 to TRBJ1-6, with 8 nucleotides matching TRBD1. This CDR3 spans 15 amino acids. V lost 6 bases and J lost 7; bases outside the gene matches: 8. CDR3 DNA: TGTGCCAGCAGCACCCAGGGGGCCGTAAATTCACCCCTCCACTTT. It yields the protein CASSTQGAVNSPLHF.

The sample holds many counts of this clonotype. The V and J genes are TRBV3-1 and TRBJ2-3; 9 nucleotides match TRBD2. Germline CDR1 and CDR2: LGHDT and YNNKEL (reference sequence). The ends lost 2 bases at V and 7 bases at J; junction bases unmatched: 7. The CDR3 has 15 residues. CDR3 region: CASSQSSGKGNTQYF. CDR3 coding DNA: TGTGCCAGCAGCCAATCTAGCGGGAAGGGGAATACGCAGTATTTT.

This clonotype has a count of ten or more. V is TRBV7-2 and J is TRBJ2-2, with a possible D match to TRBD2 (6 bases). V was cut by 5 bases and J by 3 bases, with 16 bases left in between. Germline CDR1 is SGHTA and CDR2 is FQGNSA. This CDR3 region has 16 residues. Here the CDR3 reads CASSQVGGWDTGELFF. The CDR3 DNA sequence: TGTGCCAGCAGCCAAGTCGGGGGATGGGACACCGGGGAGCTGTTTTTT. The variable domain in full, with the rest retrieved from reference TRBV7-2 and TRBJ2-2, is GAGVSQSPSNKVTEKGKDVELRCDPISGHTALYWYRQSLGQGLEFLIYFQGNSAPDKSGLPSDRFSAERTGGSVSTLTIQRTQQEDSAVYLCASSQVGGWDTGELFFGEGSRLTVL.